This TCR beta chain came from a study of early T cells in non-severe SARS-CoV-2 infection. TCRdb processed the 5' RACE reads anew with MiXCR; each CDR3 protein has one entry. The sample has 55,000 to 75,000 distinct CDR3 sequences, 6% to 8.5% seen once. The CDR3 runs 14 residues. Trimming left V 1 base short and J 2 bases short, with 7 bases between. This clonotype was detected many times. The chain joins TRBV12-3 or TRBV12-4 to TRBJ2-3; D possibly uses TRBD1 or TRBD2 (5 bases each). The sequence was obtained from an adult who was a healthcare worker with PCR-confirmed SARS-CoV-2 infection or an uninfected control (not recorded which). Sequencing was performed on whole blood. CDR3 protein: CASSLVGDTDTQYF. The CDR3 nucleotides read TGTGCCAGCAGTTTAGTGGGGGACACAGATACGCAGTATTTT.